The rows below give T cell receptor beta chains drawn from one sample of a study of blood T cell repertoires in COVID-19. The data were produced by immunoSEQ multiplex PCR, yet TCRdb's version contains in-frame clones alone and is incomplete. Among 60,000 to 70,000 clones listed, 80% to 85% were seen once. The sequenced sample was peripheral blood. The receptors here all came from a woman aged 55-69 years with acute or convalescent COVID-19. The CDR3 runs from the conserved cysteine through the conserved F or W. A D gene is named only where the DNA matches it firmly. The size field is filled for only some rows; it gives once, few, many or a size class.

clone size,D gene,J gene,V gene,CDR3 DNA,CDR3 protein
.,.,TRBJ1-5,TRBV6-5,TGTGCCAGCAGTTATAGGGGTAGCAATCAGCCCCAGCATTTT,CASSYRGSNQPQHF
.,.,TRBJ2-7,TRBV5-1,TGCGCCAGCAGCTTGACCTATGGTAGTTCTTCCTACGAGCAGTACTTC,CASSLTYGSSSYEQYF
.,.,TRBJ2-3,TRBV6-6,TGTGCCAGCAGCCGGTTGGATACGCAGTATTTT,CASSRLDTQYF
.,TRBD2,TRBJ2-7,TRBV7-6,TGTGCCAGCAGCTTAAGCCAGCGGGGGGGATATGAGCAGTACTTC,CASSLSQRGGYEQYF
.,.,TRBJ1-1,TRBV10-3,TGTGCCATCAGTCCAGAAAAGCAGGGCGTGGGCCCCCCTGAAGCTTTCTTT,CAISPEKQGVGPPEAFF
.,.,TRBJ1-4,TRBV9,TGTGCCAGCAGCGTAGAGAGAGATAATGAAAAACTGTTTTTT,CASSVERDNEKLFF
.,.,TRBJ2-3,TRBV10-3,TGTGCCATCAGGGCAGCAGGGGACCCAGATACGCAGTATTTT,CAIRAAGDPDTQYF
.,TRBD2,TRBJ2-3,TRBV20-1,TGCAGTGCTAGTGGGCTAGCGGGGAACCATCCCGATACGCAGTATTTT,CSASGLAGNHPDTQYF
once,TRBD1,TRBJ1-1,TRBV6-4,TGTGCCAGCACCCAAGACAGGGGGACTGAAGCTTTCTTT,CASTQDRGTEAFF
few,.,TRBJ1-1,TRBV5-1,TGCGCCAGCAGCTTGGGGTCGGGGAGGGCCGACACTGAAGCTTTCTTT,CASSLGSGRADTEAFF
once,TRBD1,TRBJ2-1,TRBV7-3,TGTGCCAGCAGCTTATCCGGGACAGGATTCAACAATGAGCAGTTCTTC,CASSLSGTGFNNEQFF
.,.,TRBJ1-1,TRBV19,TGTGCCAGTAGTATAGAATACGGCACTGAAGCTTTCTTT,CASSIEYGTEAFF
.,TRBD1,TRBJ1-2,TRBV24-1,TGTGCCACCAGTGTCGCGCCGGGACAGGGGACCCACGGCTACACCTTC,CATSVAPGQGTHGYTF
.,.,TRBJ1-2,TRBV4-1,TGCGCCAGCAGCCAACCCCTTGGGAGGGGATTCTATGGCTACACCTTC,CASSQPLGRGFYGYTF
.,TRBD1,TRBJ2-1,TRBV5-1,TGCGCCAGCAGCCCCCAGACAGGGAACAGGGAGCAGTTCTTC,CASSPQTGNREQFF
.,.,TRBJ1-1,TRBV10-2,TGCGCCAGCACCCATAGTACTACGAACACTGAAGCTTTCTTT,CASTHSTTNTEAFF
.,TRBD2,TRBJ2-7,TRBV5-6,TGTGCCAGCAGCTTGGGCGAACTTAGGCTAGCGGGGGGCTACGAGCAGTACTTC,CASSLGELRLAGGYEQYF
once,.,TRBJ2-5,TRBV5-4,TGTGCCAGCAGCTTGCCTAGCGCCCAAGAGACCCAGTACTTC,CASSLPSAQETQYF
once,.,TRBJ2-7,TRBV9,TGTGCCAGCAGCGGAGAAGACGAGCAGTACTTC,CASSGEDEQYF
.,.,TRBJ2-7,TRBV21-1,TGTGCCAGCAGCAAAGGGAGCGGGGCATCCTACGAGCAGTACTTC,CASSKGSGASYEQYF
.,TRBD2,TRBJ2-7,TRBV15,TGTGCCACCAGCAGAGAGACTAGCGGGGGTCCCCACTACGAGCAGTACTTC,CATSRETSGGPHYEQYF
few,.,TRBJ2-5,TRBV11-2,TGTGCCAGCAGCCCGGGTAGGCGAGAGACCCAGTACTTC,CASSPGRRETQYF
.,.,TRBJ2-3,TRBV2,TGTGCCAGCAGGGTCGCGAGCACAGATACGCAGTATTTT,CASRVASTDTQYF
once,.,TRBJ1-1,TRBV30,TGTGCCTGGAGTGTTTGGGGGGGCGAGAACACTGAAGCTTTCTTT,CAWSVWGGENTEAFF
.,TRBD2,TRBJ2-5,TRBV10-3,TGTGCCATCTCCCTCAGCGGGGTCCAAGAGACCCAGTACTTC,CAISLSGVQETQYF
.,TRBD2,TRBJ2-1,TRBV5-1,TGCGCCAGCAGCTTGACAGCGGGGGGCCCCCGGGCTCGCTACAATGAGCAGTTCTTC,CASSLTAGGPRARYNEQFF
few,TRBD2,TRBJ2-1,TRBV5-1,TGCGCCAGCAGCTGGGTCCTAGCGGGGCGCCTGAATGAGCAGTTCTTC,CASSWVLAGRLNEQFF
.,.,TRBJ2-7,TRBV16,TGTGCCAGCAGCCCCCGGGACCAGGGGGGCTACGAGCAGTACTTC,CASSPRDQGGYEQYF
.,.,TRBJ1-2,TRBV7-9,TGTGCCAGCAGCTTAGCGGCGGTGACCTATGGCTACACCTTC,CASSLAAVTYGYTF
.,.,TRBJ1-2,TRBV2,TGTGCCAGCAGGGATACAGGGTTCTATGGCTACACCTTC,CASRDTGFYGYTF
.,TRBD1,TRBJ2-3,TRBV10-3,TGTGCCATCAGTGACGGTCCTAACAGGGGCAGCACAGATACGCAGTATTTT,CAISDGPNRGSTDTQYF
.,.,TRBJ1-1,TRBV24-1,TGTGCCACCAGTGATCCAAAAACCCCCGGTAAAGCTTTCTTT,CATSDPKTPGKAFF
.,TRBD1,TRBJ2-7,TRBV5-6,TGTGCCAGCAGCTCTACAGGGGTGGACGAGCAGTACTTC,CASSSTGVDEQYF
.,.,TRBJ2-1,TRBV2,TGTGCCAGCAGTGAATTCCAAAACAATGAGCAGTTCTTC,CASSEFQNNEQFF
few,.,TRBJ1-3,TRBV5-1,TGCGCCAGCAGCTTAGACGGGGCTGGAAACACCATATATTTT,CASSLDGAGNTIYF
.,TRBD2,TRBJ2-5,TRBV15,TGTGCCACCAGCAGTCCGGGACTAGCGGGGGGGATGGGAGAGACCCAGTACTTC,CATSSPGLAGGMGETQYF
.,.,TRBJ1-6,TRBV29-1,TGCAGCGTCCAAACGCACGGGGATTCACCCCTCCACTTT,CSVQTHGDSPLHF
.,.,TRBJ2-7,TRBV6-5,TGTGCCAGCAGTTACTCGGCCTCCTACGAGCAGTACTTC,CASSYSASYEQYF
.,.,TRBJ1-4,TRBV6-5,TGTGCCAGCAATAAGCGGGGGGCTGATGAAAAACTGTTTTTT,CASNKRGADEKLFF
.,TRBD1,TRBJ2-2,TRBV5-1,TGCGCCAGCAGCTTCCAGGGACAGGGGTACACCGGGGAGCTGTTTTTT,CASSFQGQGYTGELFF
.,TRBD1,TRBJ1-2,TRBV7-9,TGTGCCAGCAGCCCAGACGTGGGGACAGGGCCTGGCTACACCTTC,CASSPDVGTGPGYTF
.,TRBD2,TRBJ2-1,TRBV5-4,TGTGCCAGCAGCTTGGGGACTAGCGGGGGTGGTCGTGAGCAGTTCTTC,CASSLGTSGGGREQFF
few,.,TRBJ2-7,TRBV5-4,TGTGCCAGCAGCTTAGATAGCGACGGAACCTACGAGCAGTACTTC,CASSLDSDGTYEQYF
.,.,TRBJ2-3,TRBV5-1,TGCGCCAGCAGCTTGATGGGACACTTGACAGATACGCAGTATTTT,CASSLMGHLTDTQYF
.,.,TRBJ2-7,TRBV7-9,TGTGCCAGCAGCTTAATTGGGGGACTGATCTACGAGCAGTACTTC,CASSLIGGLIYEQYF
.,TRBD1,TRBJ1-4,TRBV19,TGTGCCAGTAGTAACAGGGGGCCCCCTGAAAAACTGTTTTTT,CASSNRGPPEKLFF
.,TRBD1,TRBJ1-2,TRBV18,TGTGCCAGCTCACCAGGACAGGGGAACTATGGCTACACCTTC,CASSPGQGNYGYTF
.,TRBD2,TRBJ2-1,TRBV7-9,TGTGCCAGCAGCTTAAGAGGAGCGGGGGGGCAAAGTGAGCAGTTCTTC,CASSLRGAGGQSEQFF